These T cell receptor beta chains were read from a single sample in a study of cytomegalovirus exposure and HLA in healthy donors. Clones were sequenced by immunoSEQ multiplex PCR, and TCRdb holds only the in-frame ones, with some missing. This repertoire shows 200,000 to 250,000 clones, 77% found once; its top ten account for 2.5% to 3.5%. Source material: PBMCs. These receptors came from a woman aged 60-70 years in good health and CMV-seropositive. Both conserved end residues are part of each CDR3. The order of the fields is CDR3 length, V gene, clone size, J gene, D gene, CDR3 protein, CDR3 DNA. A D gene is named only where the DNA matches it firmly. Only part of the rows carry a size: once, few, many, or a class if the clone is expanded.

CDR3 length: 15; V gene: TRBV7-9; clone size: .; J gene: TRBJ1-6; D gene: .; CDR3 protein: CASSLGAGGQSPLHF; CDR3 DNA: TGTGCCAGCAGCTTGGGGGCTGGGGGTCAATCACCCCTCCACTTT
CDR3 length: 17; V gene: TRBV7-7; clone size: .; J gene: TRBJ2-7; D gene: TRBD1; CDR3 protein: CASLKRLYGQGDYEQYF; CDR3 DNA: TGTGCCAGCCTAAAAAGGCTCTACGGACAGGGCGACTACGAGCAGTACTTC
CDR3 length: 13; V gene: TRBV9; clone size: .; J gene: TRBJ1-6; D gene: .; CDR3 protein: CASSVSVNSPLHF; CDR3 DNA: TGTGCCAGCAGCGTATCAGTTAATTCACCCCTCCACTTT
CDR3 length: 18; V gene: TRBV7-2; clone size: .; J gene: TRBJ1-1; D gene: TRBD1; CDR3 protein: CASSLSGQGLAGGTEAFF; CDR3 DNA: TGTGCCAGCAGCCTATCGGGACAGGGCCTCGCCGGGGGCACTGAAGCTTTCTTT
CDR3 length: 13; V gene: TRBV29-1; clone size: .; J gene: TRBJ2-7; D gene: .; CDR3 protein: CSGLKGDSYEQYF; CDR3 DNA: TGCAGCGGACTTAAGGGGGATTCCTACGAGCAGTACTTC
CDR3 length: 13; V gene: TRBV6-5; clone size: .; J gene: TRBJ2-2; D gene: .; CDR3 protein: CASAEQNTGELFF; CDR3 DNA: TGTGCCAGCGCGGAACAGAACACCGGGGAGCTGTTTTTT
CDR3 length: 13; V gene: TRBV25-1; clone size: .; J gene: TRBJ2-7; D gene: TRBD2; CDR3 protein: CASRGSGSYEQYF; CDR3 DNA: TGTGCCAGCCGCGGTAGCGGGAGTTACGAGCAGTACTTC
CDR3 length: 12; V gene: TRBV28; clone size: .; J gene: TRBJ2-7; D gene: .; CDR3 protein: CASLRDSYEQYF; CDR3 DNA: TGTGCCAGTCTCAGGGACTCCTACGAGCAGTACTTC
CDR3 length: 15; V gene: TRBV27; clone size: .; J gene: TRBJ2-7; D gene: TRBD1; CDR3 protein: CASSFWDRGPSEQYF; CDR3 DNA: TGTGCCAGCAGTTTTTGGGACAGGGGACCCTCCGAGCAGTACTTC
CDR3 length: 13; V gene: TRBV5-5; clone size: few; J gene: TRBJ1-4; D gene: .; CDR3 protein: CASRPGQWEKLFF; CDR3 DNA: TGTGCCAGCAGACCCGGACAGTGGGAAAAACTGTTTTTT
CDR3 length: 15; V gene: TRBV5-4; clone size: .; J gene: TRBJ1-4; D gene: .; CDR3 protein: CASRLGVAANEKLFF; CDR3 DNA: TGTGCCAGCAGATTGGGGGTAGCAGCTAATGAAAAACTGTTTTTT
CDR3 length: 16; V gene: TRBV7-6; clone size: .; J gene: TRBJ2-5; D gene: .; CDR3 protein: CASSLGVGSWGETQYF; CDR3 DNA: TGTGCCAGCAGCTTAGGCGTCGGGAGCTGGGGGGAGACCCAGTACTTC
CDR3 length: 14; V gene: TRBV7-2; clone size: few; J gene: TRBJ2-1; D gene: .; CDR3 protein: CASSLDRGGLQQFF; CDR3 DNA: TGTGCCAGCAGCTTAGATCGCGGGGGCCTCCAGCAGTTCTTC
CDR3 length: 15; V gene: TRBV9; clone size: .; J gene: TRBJ2-7; D gene: TRBD1; CDR3 protein: CASSVAGTGDYEQYF; CDR3 DNA: TGTGCCAGCAGCGTAGCTGGGACAGGGGACTACGAGCAGTACTTC
CDR3 length: 14; V gene: TRBV6-1; clone size: .; J gene: TRBJ2-3; D gene: TRBD2; CDR3 protein: CASSVSGGGDTQYF; CDR3 DNA: TGTGCCAGCAGTGTTAGCGGGGGAGGAGATACGCAGTATTTT
CDR3 length: 16; V gene: TRBV7-9; clone size: .; J gene: TRBJ2-1; D gene: TRBD1; CDR3 protein: CASSKVGDSSYNEQFF; CDR3 DNA: TGTGCCAGCAGCAAGGTAGGGGACAGCTCCTACAATGAGCAGTTCTTC
CDR3 length: 13; V gene: TRBV6-1; clone size: few; J gene: TRBJ1-5; D gene: TRBD1; CDR3 protein: CASSRTGEQPQHF; CDR3 DNA: TGTGCCAGCAGCCGGACAGGGGAACAGCCCCAGCATTTT
CDR3 length: 15; V gene: TRBV6-6; clone size: .; J gene: TRBJ2-7; D gene: .; CDR3 protein: CASSYSTAYPYEQYF; CDR3 DNA: TGTGCCAGCAGTTACTCGACAGCGTACCCCTACGAGCAGTACTTC
CDR3 length: 15; V gene: TRBV9; clone size: .; J gene: TRBJ2-5; D gene: .; CDR3 protein: CASTGGASRGETQYF; CDR3 DNA: TGTGCCAGCACCGGGGGAGCGTCTAGGGGAGAGACCCAGTACTTC
CDR3 length: 12; V gene: TRBV28; clone size: once; J gene: TRBJ1-5; D gene: .; CDR3 protein: CASRAAGQPQHF; CDR3 DNA: TGTGCCAGCAGAGCCGCAGGTCAGCCCCAGCATTTT
CDR3 length: 15; V gene: TRBV9; clone size: .; J gene: TRBJ2-1; D gene: TRBD2; CDR3 protein: CASSPYTSGRNEQFF; CDR3 DNA: TGTGCCAGCAGCCCCTATACTAGCGGGAGAAATGAGCAGTTCTTC
CDR3 length: 18; V gene: TRBV4-2; clone size: .; J gene: TRBJ2-7; D gene: TRBD1; CDR3 protein: CASSRDGFGGQGPYEQYF; CDR3 DNA: TGTGCCAGCAGCCGAGACGGTTTCGGGGGACAGGGACCCTACGAGCAGTACTTC
CDR3 length: 17; V gene: TRBV5-4; clone size: .; J gene: TRBJ1-3; D gene: .; CDR3 protein: CVSSTGQISSSGNTIYF; CDR3 DNA: TGTGTCAGCAGCACCGGACAGATCTCATCCTCTGGAAACACCATATATTTT
CDR3 length: 16; V gene: TRBV6-6; clone size: .; J gene: TRBJ2-3; D gene: TRBD2; CDR3 protein: CASGGVIRTGTDTQYF; CDR3 DNA: TGTGCCAGCGGGGGGGTGATCCGCACTGGGACAGATACGCAGTATTTT
CDR3 length: 15; V gene: TRBV2; clone size: few; J gene: TRBJ1-5; D gene: TRBD1; CDR3 protein: CASSFVGQGKQPQHF; CDR3 DNA: TGTGCCAGCAGTTTCGTAGGACAGGGGAAACAGCCCCAGCATTTT